The 3 T cell receptor beta chains below were found in one sample sequenced in a study of cytomegalovirus exposure and HLA in healthy donors (dated by TCRdb to 2016 to 2017). Preparation of the library involved the immunoSEQ multiplex PCR assay. A mixture of 60 forward primers for TCR Vbeta segments and 13 reverse primers for TCR Jbeta segments was used in the multiplex PCR. What TCRdb holds here is the immuneACCESS table cut down to in-frame rearrangements. Part of the clones is not present; checked against another copy, under half of the missing clones reflect an unresolved V gene, and the others are unexplained. For this sample the table gives 200,000 to 300,000 clones, of which 70% to 90% were detected only once. The ten largest account for 1.5% to 2.5% of the sample. Source material: PBMCs. These TCRs come from a woman between 40 and 50 years old in good health and CMV-seropositive.

The CDR3 DNA reads as TGTGCCAGCAGTTTTGTACCGGGTGGCTCCTATAATTCACCCCTCCACTTT. This encodes CASSFVPGGSYNSPLHF. The chain links TRBV28 to TRBJ1-6; D remains unclear. Deletions cut 3 bases from V and 0 bases from J, with 12 bases between. The CDR3 spans 17 residues. Looked up from germline, CDR1 is MDHEN and CDR2 is SYDVKM.

The chain recombines TRBV28 with TRBJ2-7; 13 positions agree with TRBD2. The germline V gene has CDR1 MDHEN and CDR2 SYDVKM. The CDR3 spans 16 residues. V was pared by 6 bases and J by 6 bases, with 11 bases of the junction left unmatched. The CDR3 spells CASRGALAGGQSEQYF. The CDR3, as DNA: TGTGCCAGCAGGGGGGCACTAGCGGGAGGGCAGAGCGAGCAGTACTTC.

The CDR3 nucleotides read TGTGCCAGCAGTGAAGATAGTCTAGGAACAAGCACAGATACGCAGTATTTT. Amino acids: CASSEDSLGTSTDTQYF. The chain links TRBV6-1 to TRBJ2-3; unclear D gene. Germline CDR1 and CDR2: MNHNS and SASEGT. V shed 1 base and J shed 0 bases, with 14 bases lying between them. This CDR3 is built from 17 residues.